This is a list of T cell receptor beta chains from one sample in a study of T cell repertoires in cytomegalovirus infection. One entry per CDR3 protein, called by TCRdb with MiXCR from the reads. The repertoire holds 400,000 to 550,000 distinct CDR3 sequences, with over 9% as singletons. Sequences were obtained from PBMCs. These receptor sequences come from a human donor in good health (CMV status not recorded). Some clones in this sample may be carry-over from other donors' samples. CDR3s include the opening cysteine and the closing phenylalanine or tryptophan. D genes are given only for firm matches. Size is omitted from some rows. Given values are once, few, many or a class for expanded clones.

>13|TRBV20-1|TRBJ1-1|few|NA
CSALKQSGTEAFF
TGCAGTGCTCTCAAACAGAGTGGCACTGAAGCTTTCTTT
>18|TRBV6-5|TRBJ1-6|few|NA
CASSPLSGIGSYNSPLHF
TGTGCCAGCAGCCCTCTCAGTGGGATAGGGTCCTATAATTCACCCCTCCACTTT
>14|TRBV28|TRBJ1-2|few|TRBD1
CASSGGGAGYGYTF
TGTGCCAGCAGTGGAGGGGGCGCAGGATATGGCTACACCTTC
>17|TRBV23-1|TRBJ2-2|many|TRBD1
CASSFRDRGLRTGELFF
TGCGCCAGCAGCTTCAGGGACAGGGGGTTAAGGACCGGGGAGCTGTTTTTT
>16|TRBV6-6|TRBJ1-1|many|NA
CASSYASGGLNTEAFF
TGTGCCAGCAGTTACGCGTCCGGGGGGCTGAACACTGAAGCTTTCTTT
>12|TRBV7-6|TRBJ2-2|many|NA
CASQPNTGELFF
TGTGCCAGTCAACCAAACACCGGGGAGCTGTTTTTT
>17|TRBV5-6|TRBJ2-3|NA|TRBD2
CASSLGTGTKGTDTQYF
TGTGCCAGCAGCTTGGGTACCGGGACTAAAGGCACAGATACGCAGTATTTT
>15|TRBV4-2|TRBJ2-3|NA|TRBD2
CASSLSGALTDTQYF
TGTGCCAGCAGCCTTAGCGGGGCTTTAACAGATACGCAGTATTTT
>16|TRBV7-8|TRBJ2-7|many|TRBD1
CASSLNSGTATYEQYF
TGTGCCAGCAGCCTCAATTCAGGGACAGCAACCTACGAGCAGTACTTC
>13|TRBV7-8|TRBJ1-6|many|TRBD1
CASSLDRGSPLHF
TGTGCCAGCAGCTTAGACAGGGGTTCACCCCTCCACTTT
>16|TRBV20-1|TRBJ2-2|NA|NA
CSAREGGPGGGGELFF
TGCAGTGCTAGAGAAGGGGGCCCTGGGGGGGGCGGGGAGCTGTTTTTT
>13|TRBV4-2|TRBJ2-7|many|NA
CASSQGGSYEQYF
TGTGCCAGCAGCCAAGGAGGGTCCTACGAGCAGTACTTC
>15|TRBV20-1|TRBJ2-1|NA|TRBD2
CSAGSGGGAYNEQFF
TGCAGTGCAGGCAGCGGCGGGGGGGCATACAATGAGCAGTTCTTC
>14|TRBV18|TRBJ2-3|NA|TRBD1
CASSLDRGQDTQYF
TGTGCCAGCTCACTGGACAGGGGGCAAGATACGCAGTATTTT
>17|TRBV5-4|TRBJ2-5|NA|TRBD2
CASSFSAREGRGETQYF
TGTGCCAGCAGCTTTTCGGCGCGGGAGGGCCGGGGGGAGACCCAGTACTTC
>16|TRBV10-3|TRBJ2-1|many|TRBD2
CAISAFEAGGHNEQFF
TGTGCCATCAGCGCGTTTGAAGCGGGAGGCCACAATGAGCAGTTCTTC
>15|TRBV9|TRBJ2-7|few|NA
CASSEGGGGFYEQYF
TGTGCCAGCAGCGAGGGAGGGGGGGGGTTCTACGAGCAGTACTTC
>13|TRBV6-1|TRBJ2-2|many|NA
CASVGQNTGELFF
TGTGCCAGCGTTGGACAAAACACCGGGGAGCTGTTTTTT
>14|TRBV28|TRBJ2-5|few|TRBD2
CASSRLGEGKTQYF
TGTGCCAGCAGTCGCCTTGGGGAGGGCAAGACCCAGTACTTC
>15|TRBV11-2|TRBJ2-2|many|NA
CASSLLQSDTGELFF
TGTGCCAGCAGCCTTCTACAGTCGGACACCGGGGAGCTGTTTTTT
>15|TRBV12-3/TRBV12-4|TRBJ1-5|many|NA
CASSVSALGNQPQHF
TGTGCCAGCAGTGTCTCGGCCTTGGGCAATCAGCCCCAGCATTTT
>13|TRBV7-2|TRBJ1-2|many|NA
CASSSGRIYGYTF
TGTGCCAGCAGCTCAGGACGGATCTATGGCTACACCTTC
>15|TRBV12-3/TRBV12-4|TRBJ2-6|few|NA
CASSLGFDGANVLTF
TGTGCCAGCAGTTTAGGGTTTGATGGGGCCAACGTCCTGACTTTC
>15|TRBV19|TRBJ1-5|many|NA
CATRKTGVGNQPQHF
TGTGCCACACGAAAGACAGGAGTAGGGAATCAGCCCCAGCATTTT
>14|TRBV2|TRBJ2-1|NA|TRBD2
CASSLGRGHNEQFF
TGTGCCAGCAGTCTAGGGAGGGGCCACAATGAGCAGTTCTTC
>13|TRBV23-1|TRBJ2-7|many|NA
CASRVGTLYEQYF
TGCGCCAGCAGAGTTGGGACACTATACGAGCAGTACTTC
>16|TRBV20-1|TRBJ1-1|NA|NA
CSARHGLRAPSTEAFF
TGCAGTGCTAGACATGGACTAAGGGCGCCCAGTACTGAAGCTTTCTTT